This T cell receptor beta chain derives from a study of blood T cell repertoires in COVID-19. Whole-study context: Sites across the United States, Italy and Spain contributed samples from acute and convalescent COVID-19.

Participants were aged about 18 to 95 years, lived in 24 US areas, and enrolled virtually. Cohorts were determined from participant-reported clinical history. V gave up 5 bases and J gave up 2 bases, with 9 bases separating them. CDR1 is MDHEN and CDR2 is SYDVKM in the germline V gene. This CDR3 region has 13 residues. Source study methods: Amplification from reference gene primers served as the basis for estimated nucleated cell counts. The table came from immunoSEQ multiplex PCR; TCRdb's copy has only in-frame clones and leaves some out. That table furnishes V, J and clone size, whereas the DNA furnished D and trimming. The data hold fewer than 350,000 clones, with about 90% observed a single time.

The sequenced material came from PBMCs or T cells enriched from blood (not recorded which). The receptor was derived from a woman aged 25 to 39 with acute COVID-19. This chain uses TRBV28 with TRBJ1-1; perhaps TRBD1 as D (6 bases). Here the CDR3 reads CASSNRANTEAFF. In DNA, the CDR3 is TGTGCCAGCAGTAACAGGGCCAACACTGAAGCTTTCTTT.